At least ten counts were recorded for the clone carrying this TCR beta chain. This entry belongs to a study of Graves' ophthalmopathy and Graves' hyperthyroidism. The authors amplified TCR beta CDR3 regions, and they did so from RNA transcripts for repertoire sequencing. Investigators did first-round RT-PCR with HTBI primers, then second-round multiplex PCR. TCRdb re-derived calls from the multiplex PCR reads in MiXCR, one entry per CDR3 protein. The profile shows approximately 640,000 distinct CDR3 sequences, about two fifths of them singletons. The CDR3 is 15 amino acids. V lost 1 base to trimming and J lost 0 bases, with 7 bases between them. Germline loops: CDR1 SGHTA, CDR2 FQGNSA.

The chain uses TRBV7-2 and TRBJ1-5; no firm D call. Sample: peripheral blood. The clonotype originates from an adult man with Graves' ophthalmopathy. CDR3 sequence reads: CASSLVAYSNQPQHF. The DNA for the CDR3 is TGTGCCAGCAGCTTAGTAGCATATAGCAATCAGCCCCAGCATTTT. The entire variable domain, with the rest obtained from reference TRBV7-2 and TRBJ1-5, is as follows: GAGVSQSPSNKVTEKGKDVELRCDPISGHTALYWYRQSLGQGLEFLIYFQGNSAPDKSGLPSDRFSAERTGGSVSTLTIQRTQQEDSAVYLCASSLVAYSNQPQHFGDGTRLSIL.